The 20 T cell receptor beta chains below come from one sample, sequenced in a study of cytomegalovirus exposure and HLA in healthy donors (dated by TCRdb to 2016 to 2017). The receptor library was made with the immunoSEQ multiplex PCR assay. The multiplex PCR relied on a mix of 60 forward primers for TCR Vbeta segments and 13 reverse primers for TCR Jbeta segments. The table was pulled from immuneACCESS by TCRdb, which kept in-frame rearrangements only. Such tables lose some clones; where checked, under half of the loss comes from unresolved V genes, and the rest has no known cause. The sample records some 120,000 clones, over 80% of which are singletons. 0.24% of the sample is held by the ten biggest clonotypes. The specimen was PBMCs. The receptors were gathered from a man aged 45-65 years in good health and CMV-seronegative.

The chain couples TRBV28 to TRBJ1-3; tentatively, D is TRBD1 (5 bases). The length of the CDR3 is 16 residues. The V gene's germline CDR1 is MDHEN and CDR2 SYDVKM. Trimming shortened V by 10 bases and J by 2 bases, and 21 bases separated the two germline ends. The CDR3 spells CATTPERGYTGNTIYF. The DNA of the CDR3 is TGTGCCACCACCCCCGAACGGGGGTATACTGGAAACACCATATATTTT.

In its sample, this clone was seen a few times. This chain joins TRBV10-3 and TRBJ2-7; D call uncertain. The CDR3 is 11 amino acids. V lost 6 bases to trimming and J lost 3 bases, with 6 bases between them. Per the germline V gene, CDR1 is ENHRY and CDR2 is SYGVKD. In nucleotides, the CDR3 is TGTGCCATCAGCCCCAACTACGAGCAGTACTTC. Residues: CAISPNYEQYF.

The chain carries TRBV5-1 and TRBJ1-2; TRBD1 is a possible D gene (6 bases). Trimming pared 3 bases from V and 9 bases from J, leaving 15 bases between. CDR3 length equals 13 residues. CDR1 is SGHRS and CDR2 is YFSETQ in the germline V gene. The CDR3 sequence is CASSSQGLFSYTF. The CDR3 nucleotides read TGCGCCAGCAGCTCCCAGGGGTTATTTAGCTACACCTTC.

The chain links TRBV5-4 to TRBJ2-3, with a weak D call TRBD2 (6 bases). With 3 bases removed from V and 0 bases from J, the gap between germline ends came to 17 bases. The CDR3 runs 17 residues. Germline V gives CDR1 SGHNT, CDR2 YYREEE (reference sequence). The CDR3 region has the DNA TGTGCCAGCAGCTCCCCCGGGGCTGCGGGGAGCACAGATACGCAGTATTTT. Its protein is CASSSPGAAGSTDTQYF.

A remark on this clone: Mismatch with germline at one junction end may stem from a read error. The V call is TRBV7-9, the J call TRBJ2-2; the match to TRBD1 covers 7 bases. CDR1 is SEHNR and CDR2 is FQNEAQ in the germline V gene (reference sequence). The CDR3 loop spans 14 amino acids. The CDR3 sequence is CSSRGQANTGELFF. The CDR3 DNA sequence: TGTTCCAGCAGAGGACAGGCGAACACCGGGGAGCTGTTTTTT.

J is TRBJ1-1 and V is TRBV19; 8 positions match TRBD1. Trimming took 7 bases from V and 0 from J; bases not matched to a gene: 7. Germline-derived CDR1 and CDR2 are LNHDA and SQIVND (reference sequence). This CDR3 spans 15 amino acids. The CDR3 nucleotides are TGTGCCAGTATAGACAGGGGCCTCTTGAACACTGAAGCTTTCTTT. It specifies CASIDRGLLNTEAFF.

The chain combines TRBV7-2 with TRBJ2-7, with TRBD1 identical over 10 bases. Trimming at V came to 5 bases and at J to 4 bases, leaving 17 bases not matched to a gene. Germline CDR1 is SGHTA and CDR2 is FQGNSA. This CDR3 is built from 18 residues. In DNA form, the CDR3 reads TGTGCCAGCAGCCTCCGACAGGGGGCTAGTTCAGTCTTATACGAGCAGTACTTC. Amino acids: CASSLRQGASSVLYEQYF.

The chain is built from TRBV5-4 and TRBJ2-7, with D maybe TRBD1 (6 bases). Between the trimmed V and J ends, which lost 7 bases and 2 bases, there was a span of 13 bases. This CDR3 comprises 13 residues. Germline V gene sequence: CDR1 SGHNT, CDR2 YYREEE (reference sequence). The CDR3 coding sequence is TGTGCCAGCGGGAGAAGGGGGACCTACGAGCAGTACTTC. It yields the protein CASGRRGTYEQYF.

The chain uses TRBV6-5 and TRBJ2-7, with D possibly TRBD1 on 6 matching bases. Per the germline V gene, CDR1 is MNHEY and CDR2 is SVGAGI. The CDR3 is 14 amino acids. V shed 2 bases and J shed 6 bases, with 14 bases lying between them. The CDR3 protein is CASSYLGQKGEQYF. For the CDR3, the DNA is TGTGCCAGCAGTTACCTGGGACAAAAGGGCGAGCAGTACTTC.

A few counts support this clone. V and J are TRBV30 and TRBJ2-2, with a possible D match to TRBD1 (6 bases). This CDR3 has 13 residues. Trimming left V 0 bases short and J 5 bases short, with 7 bases between. The germline CDR1 and CDR2 sequences are GTSNPN and SVGIG (reference sequence). The CDR3 here is CAWSVQGTGELFF. CDR3 nucleotide sequence: TGTGCCTGGAGTGTACAGGGAACCGGGGAGCTGTTTTTT.

V is TRBV2 and J is TRBJ2-5; D remains ambiguous. This CDR3 spans 13 amino acids. The V gene lost 4 bases and the J gene lost 2 bases, with 8 bases spanning the gap. Germline CDR1 reads SNHLY; CDR2 reads FYNNEI. This CDR3 is CASSVYSQETQYF. The CDR3, as DNA: TGTGCCAGCAGTGTTTACAGTCAAGAGACCCAGTACTTC.

V and J are TRBV12-5 and TRBJ2-1, with 9 bases aligning to TRBD1. CDR1 LGHNT and CDR2 FRNRAP come from the germline V gene. Germline trimming cut 3 bases from V and 5 bases from J; bases unmatched to any gene: 5. The CDR3 extends over 15 amino acids. The CDR3 region has the DNA TGTGCTAGTGGTTTTTCGGGACAGGGCGACAATGAGCAGTTCTTC. Translating it yields CASGFSGQGDNEQFF.

In DNA, the CDR3 is TGTGCCAGCAGTGCGTGGGGACTAGTGAACACCGGGGAGCTGTTTTTT. It encodes CASSAWGLVNTGELFF. This sequence joins TRBV25-1 and TRBJ2-2; TRBD2 matches at 8 bases. Germline CDR1 reads MGHDK; CDR2 reads SYGVNS. Trimming took 4 bases from V and 1 from J; bases not matched to a gene: 5. CDR3 length equals 16 residues.

The V call is TRBV7-3, the J call TRBJ2-2; 7 bases match TRBD1. J was trimmed by 2 bases and V by 4 bases; bases with no gene match: 7. The CDR3 loop spans 16 amino acids. Per the germline V gene, CDR1 is SGHTA and CDR2 is FQGTGA. CDR3 sequence: CASSSGQATNTGELFF. The CDR3 region has the DNA TGTGCCAGCAGCTCTGGACAGGCTACCAACACCGGGGAGCTGTTTTTT.

The genes are TRBV4-2 and TRBJ1-1; D is possibly TRBD1 (5 bases). This CDR3 is 19 amino acids long. Germline V gene lookup returns CDR1 LGHNA and CDR2 YNFKEQ. Trimming stripped 4 bases from V and 1 base from J, with 25 bases between. The CDR3 DNA follows: TGTGCCAGCAGCCCTCCCGGGGGTAGAGGGGACTTTTCGAACACTGAAGCTTTCTTT. It translates to CASSPPGGRGDFSNTEAFF.

The genes are TRBV4-3 and TRBJ1-4, with D possibly TRBD1 on 5 matching bases. V was shortened by 4 bases and J by 3 bases, with 15 bases between the two germline ends. CDR1 LGHNA and CDR2 YSLEER come from the germline V gene. The CDR3 contains 16 residues. The CDR3 spells CASSLTGGTSNEKLFF. The CDR3 DNA follows: TGCGCCAGCAGCCTGACGGGGGGAACGTCTAATGAAAAACTGTTTTTT.

The rearrangement links TRBV5-4 to TRBJ2-3, with D possibly being TRBD2 (6 bases). The V gene lost 3 bases and the J gene lost 5 bases, with 13 bases spanning the gap. This CDR3 contains 14 residues. Per the germline V gene, CDR1 is SGHNT and CDR2 is YYREEE (reference sequence). CDR3 bases: TGTGCCAGCAGCTCGGCTTGGGGAGGAGATACGCAGTATTTT. The encoded protein is CASSSAWGGDTQYF.

V is TRBV7-3 and J is TRBJ2-7, with 8 positions matching TRBD2. The CDR3 is made up of 16 amino acids. CDR1 and CDR2 (germline): SGHTA, FQGTGA. V shed 4 bases and J 6 bases; nucleotides not matched to a gene: 14. In DNA form, the CDR3 reads TGTGCCAGCAGCTCGAGACCGGGACTAGGTCCAATCGAGCAGTACTTC. It is translated as CASSSRPGLGPIEQYF.

This clone was counted a single time. Its ends do not fully match the called genes, so a read error is possible. This CDR3 is also generated by other DNA sequences in the sample. CDR3: CASSSTVNTEAFF. The CDR3 DNA follows: TGCGCCAGTAGTTCGACAGTGAACACTGAAGCTTTCTTT. The chain carries TRBV19 and TRBJ1-1; tentatively, D is TRBD1 (5 bases). Germline CDR1 LNHDA, CDR2 SQIVND (reference sequence). CDR3 length equals 13 residues.

V gene TRBV27 combines with J gene TRBJ2-7; 11 positions match TRBD2. Per the germline V gene, CDR1 is MNHEY and CDR2 is SMNVEV (reference sequence). The CDR3 totals 16 residues. The V gene end was trimmed by 9 bases and the J gene end by 0 bases; junction bases not matched to a gene: 10. This CDR3 is CASRGLAGGLSYEQYF. Written as DNA, the CDR3 is TGTGCCAGTAGGGGGCTAGCGGGGGGCCTCTCCTACGAGCAGTACTTC.